The 30 T cell receptor beta chains presented below share a single source sample, sequenced in a study of cytomegalovirus exposure and HLA in healthy donors (dated by TCRdb to about 2017). The library was obtained by the immunoSEQ multiplex PCR assay. A mixture of 60 forward primers for TCR Vbeta segments and 13 reverse primers for TCR Jbeta segments was used in the multiplex PCR. TCRdb retrieved this table from immuneACCESS and kept in-frame rearrangements only. Not all clones are present; in checked studies, unresolved V genes account for under half, and no reason is known for the remainder. In this sample the table shows about 150,000 clones, 60% to 80% of which occur a single time. About 10% of the sample is held by the ten biggest clonotypes. The specimen sequenced was PBMCs. All receptors derive from a man younger than 35 in good health and CMV-seropositive.

The chain employs TRBV10-3 and TRBJ2-7; TRBD1 matches 10 bases. CDR1 and CDR2 from the germline V gene are ENHRY and SYGVKD. J lost 5 bases, V lost 6 bases, and 4 bases had no gene match. This CDR3 comprises 13 residues. The CDR3 here is CAISRDRGHEQYF. The CDR3 nucleotides are TGTGCCATCAGCAGGGACAGGGGCCACGAGCAGTACTTC.

This chain joins TRBV28 and TRBJ1-4, with 9 bases aligning to TRBD1. Germline-derived CDR1 and CDR2 are MDHEN and SYDVKM. Unmatched junction bases numbered 4, after V lost 6 bases and J lost 8 bases. The CDR3 runs to 13 residues. CDR3 loop: CASRGTGIEKLFF. CDR3 sequence (DNA): TGTGCCAGCAGGGGGACAGGGATAGAAAAACTGTTTTTT. Complete variable domain (other parts from reference TRBV28 and TRBJ1-4): DVKVTQSSRYLVKRTGEKVFLECVQDMDHENMFWYRQDPGLGLRLIYFSYDVKMKEKGDIPEGYSVSREKKERFSLILESASTNQTSMYLCASRGTGIEKLFFGSGTQLSVL.

The CDR3 reads CASSPPQRAINEQFF. The CDR3 DNA is TGTGCCAGCAGCCCCCCGCAGCGGGCGATCAATGAGCAGTTCTTC. This chain links TRBV14 with TRBJ2-1; D is perhaps TRBD2 (6 bases). Trimming shortened V by 4 bases and J by 6 bases, and 16 bases separated the two germline ends. The CDR3 runs to 15 residues. Germline CDR1 and CDR2: SGHDN and FVKESK.

The chain links TRBV29-1 to TRBJ1-2; 7 bases match TRBD1. The CDR3 sequence is 12 residues long. In germline, CDR1 is SQVTM, CDR2 ANQGSEA. The V and J ends lost 0 bases and 9 bases, in that order; junction bases with no gene match: 4. The CDR3 loop is CSVEERGQSYTF. CDR3 sequence (DNA): TGCAGCGTTGAAGAAAGGGGACAGAGCTACACCTTC.

The chain is built from TRBV19 and TRBJ1-5, with D maybe TRBD1 (5 bases). The CDR3 runs 17 residues. From germline, CDR1 is LNHDA and CDR2 SQIVND (reference sequence). The ends were cut back, 1 base at V and 2 bases at J, with 15 bases in the middle. CDR3 protein: CASSIATGWVGNQPQHF. The CDR3 DNA is TGTGCCAGTAGTATAGCCACAGGTTGGGTTGGCAATCAGCCCCAGCATTTT.

The rearrangement joins TRBV6-4 to TRBJ2-1, with 10 bases that match TRBD2. V lost 6 bases and J lost 3; bases outside the gene matches: 5. The germline gives CDR1 MRHNA, CDR2 SNTAGT. This CDR3 has 15 residues. The CDR3 region is CASSVLAGGYNEQFF. The CDR3 DNA sequence: TGTGCCAGCAGCGTCTTAGCGGGAGGCTACAATGAGCAGTTCTTC.

The chain has TRBV5-1 and TRBJ2-1, with D perhaps matching TRBD1 (5 bases). The CDR3 extends over 15 amino acids. Trimming pared 0 bases from V and 6 bases from J, leaving 13 bases between. The germline CDR1 and CDR2 sequences are SGHRS and YFSETQ. This CDR3 is CASSLEGAVRNEQFF. The CDR3 bases are TGCGCCAGCAGCTTGGAAGGGGCGGTCCGCAATGAGCAGTTCTTC.

This chain links TRBV28 with TRBJ2-7; the match to TRBD1 covers 8 bases. J gave up 4 bases and V 2 bases, and 7 bases lay outside the gene matches. Germline CDR1 is MDHEN and CDR2 is SYDVKM. The CDR3 runs to 15 residues. CDR3 sequence: CASSLRDRFSYEQYF. The CDR3 nucleotides are TGTGCCAGCAGTTTACGGGACAGGTTTTCTTACGAGCAGTACTTC.

This clone was counted once. The chain recombines TRBV5-4 with TRBJ2-5, with a possible D match to TRBD2 (5 bases). CDR1 is SGHNT and CDR2 is YYREEE in the germline V gene (reference sequence). This CDR3 has 15 amino acids. Trimming took off 0 bases at V and 4 bases at J, with 13 bases between the two ends. In nucleotides, the CDR3 is TGTGCCAGCAGCTTGGATGGAGGAGGTGGAGAGACCCAGTACTTC. Translating gives CASSLDGGGGETQYF.

The rearrangement links TRBV28 to TRBJ1-2, with 8 bases aligning to TRBD1. Germline assignment: CDR1 MDHEN and CDR2 SYDVKM. The V gene end was trimmed by 6 bases and the J gene end by 8 bases; junction bases not matched to a gene: 8. The CDR3 covers 13 residues. The CDR3 nucleotides read TGTGCCAGCAGACAAAGACCAGGGGGCGGCTACACCTTC. It yields the protein CASRQRPGGGYTF.

CDR3 protein: CASSQGAGGGETQYF. CDR3 sequence (DNA): TGTGCCAGCAGCCAAGGGGCAGGGGGTGGAGAGACCCAGTACTTC. The chain uses TRBV4-2 and TRBJ2-5; 7 bases match TRBD1. CDR3 length: 15 residues. CDR1 and CDR2 (germline): LGHNA, YNFKEQ. With V trimmed by 1 base and J by 4 bases, 6 bases remained unmatched.

V is TRBV18 and J is TRBJ2-1; maybe TRBD1 (5 bases). Trimming stripped 5 bases from V and 5 bases from J, with 16 bases between. CDR3 size: 15 residues. Germline lookup yields CDR1 KGHSH and CDR2 LQKENI. The CDR3 protein is CASSERAGIDNEQFF. The CDR3 DNA follows: TGTGCCAGCTCAGAACGCGCAGGGATCGACAATGAGCAGTTCTTC.

This chain uses TRBV30 with TRBJ2-7; D may be TRBD2 (5 bases). Germline V gene sequence: CDR1 GTSNPN, CDR2 SVGIG (reference sequence). CDR3 size: 12 residues. The ends were cut back, 3 bases at V and 3 bases at J, with 9 bases in the middle. Here the CDR3 reads CAWRPGSYEQYF. In DNA, the CDR3 is TGTGCCTGGAGGCCTGGGAGCTACGAGCAGTACTTC.

The chain has TRBV5-1 and TRBJ2-5; 9 positions agree with TRBD2. The CDR3 consists of 15 residues. The junction had 5 bases not matched to a gene; V was cut back by 0 bases and J by 5 bases. Germline V lookup: CDR1 SGHRS, CDR2 YFSETQ. The CDR3 loop is CASSLGGRAGETQYF. CDR3 nucleotides: TGCGCCAGCAGCTTGGGCGGGAGGGCCGGGGAGACCCAGTACTTC.

The rearrangement uses TRBV7-9 and TRBJ1-3; D gene unclear. The CDR3 runs to 14 residues. The germline gives CDR1 SEHNR, CDR2 FQNEAQ (reference sequence). The V and J ends lost 3 bases and 2 bases respectively, with 8 bases between them. The CDR3 sequence is CASSLEWTGNTIYF. DNA for the CDR3: TGTGCCAGCAGCTTGGAGTGGACTGGAAACACCATATATTTT.

The chain uses TRBV5-1 and TRBJ2-7; TRBD2 matches at 10 bases. Germline V gene sequence: CDR1 SGHRS, CDR2 YFSETQ. The junction had 7 bases not matched to a gene; V was cut back by 0 bases and J by 7 bases. The CDR3 is 15 amino acids. CDR3 coding DNA: TGCGCCAGCAGCTTGGTTTTAGCGGGAGGACGGGAGCAGTACTTC. Translation: CASSLVLAGGREQYF. The whole variable domain, remainder taken from reference TRBV5-1 and TRBJ2-7, is KAGVTQTPRYLIKTRGQQVTLSCSPISGHRSVSWYQQTPGQGLQFLFEYFSETQRNKGNFPGRFSGRQFSNSRSEMNVSTLELGDSALYLCASSLVLAGGREQYFGPGTRLTVT.

The rearrangement joins TRBV11-2 to TRBJ2-7; D may be TRBD1 (6 bases). The CDR3 is 15 residues long. Trimming removed 5 bases from V and 4 bases from J, with 18 bases in between. Germline CDR1 is SGHAT and CDR2 is FQNNGV. CDR3 amino acids: CASSREQGTWYEQYF. CDR3 sequence (DNA): TGTGCCAGCAGCCGAGAACAGGGTACGTGGTACGAGCAGTACTTC. The full variable domain, with the rest looked up from reference TRBV11-2 and TRBJ2-7, is EAGVAQSPRYKIIEKRQSVAFWCNPISGHATLYWYQQILGQGPKLLIQFQNNGVVDDSQLPKDRFSAERLKGVDSTLKIQPAKLEDSAVYLCASSREQGTWYEQYFGPGTRLTVT.

This clone turned up a few times. The rearrangement links TRBV9 to TRBJ2-1, with TRBD2 identical over 8 bases. The germline gives CDR1 SGDLS, CDR2 YYNGEE. This CDR3 is 16 amino acids long. The junction had 6 bases not matched to a gene; V was cut back by 4 bases and J by 0 bases. The CDR3 loop is CASSPRSGNSYNEQFF. CDR3 nucleotides: TGTGCCAGCAGCCCCCGTAGCGGGAACTCCTACAATGAGCAGTTCTTC.

The rearrangement links TRBV5-4 to TRBJ2-3, with no clear D. The CDR3 is made up of 15 amino acids. V shed 0 bases and J shed 1 base, with 9 bases lying between them. Germline CDR1 reads SGHNT; CDR2 reads YYREEE (reference sequence). CDR3 nucleotide sequence: TGTGCCAGCAGCTTGGCCGGGTATGGCACAGATACGCAGTATTTT. This encodes CASSLAGYGTDTQYF. Full variable domain (rest looked up from reference TRBV5-4 and TRBJ2-3): ETGVTQSPTHLIKTRGQQVTLRCSSQSGHNTVSWYQQALGQGPQFIFQYYREEENGRGNFPPRFSGLQFPNYSSELNVNALELDDSALYLCASSLAGYGTDTQYFGPGTRLTVL.

The chain couples TRBV14 to TRBJ2-7; 8 bases line up with TRBD1. The CDR3 runs to 14 residues. V lost 1 base to trimming and J lost 7 bases; unmatched junction nucleotides: 6. The germline V gene encodes CDR1 SGHDN and CDR2 FVKESK. This CDR3 is CASSQGTGYGEQYF. The CDR3 region has the DNA TGTGCCAGCAGCCAAGGGACAGGGTATGGAGAGCAGTACTTC. Supplemented by reference TRBV14 and TRBJ2-7, the full variable domain reads EAGVTQFPSHSVIEKGQTVTLRCDPISGHDNLYWYRRVMGKEIKFLLHFVKESKQDESGMPNNRFLAERTGGTYSTLKVQPAELEDSGVYFCASSQGTGYGEQYFGPGTRLTVT.

This chain uses TRBV11-3 with TRBJ2-1; D is undetermined. Trimming removed 5 bases at V and 8 bases at J, with 10 bases between. This CDR3 comprises 12 residues. Per the germline V gene, CDR1 is SGHNT and CDR2 is YENEEA. The CDR3 DNA reads TGTGCCAGCAGCCTCAATGGAGATGAGCAGTTCTTC. Protein sequence: CASSLNGDEQFF.

J is TRBJ2-7 and V is TRBV20-1; D is unresolved. V was pared by 3 bases and J by 3 bases, with 6 bases between. Looked up from germline, CDR1 is DFQATT and CDR2 is SNEGSKA (reference sequence). The CDR3 extends over 11 amino acids. This CDR3 reads CSASPSYEQYF. CDR3 DNA sequence: TGCAGTGCTAGCCCTAGCTACGAGCAGTACTTC.

The V call is TRBV18, the J call TRBJ1-2; D unresolved. The CDR3 runs to 15 residues. The germline CDR1 and CDR2 sequences are KGHSH and LQKENI. With 6 bases removed from V and 1 base from J, the gap between germline ends came to 15 bases. The CDR3 reads CASSSVGDVNYGYTF. CDR3 nucleotide sequence: TGTGCCAGCTCGTCTGTGGGCGATGTTAACTATGGCTACACCTTC.

This chain connects TRBV18 to TRBJ2-1; D perhaps matches TRBD1 (6 bases). The CDR3 runs 15 residues. Per the germline V gene, CDR1 is KGHSH and CDR2 is LQKENI. Trimming pared 3 bases from V and 6 bases from J, leaving 15 bases between. The CDR3 spells CASSPLGAKANEQFF. The CDR3 DNA reads as TGTGCCAGCTCACCTCTGGGGGCGAAGGCCAATGAGCAGTTCTTC. The complete variable domain, with remaining parts taken from reference TRBV18 and TRBJ2-1, reads NAGVMQNPRHLVRRRGQEARLRCSPMKGHSHVYWYRQLPEEGLKFMVYLQKENIIDESGMPKERFSAEFPKEGPSILRIQQVVRGDSAAYFCASSPLGAKANEQFFGPGTRLTVL.

J is TRBJ1-1 and V is TRBV15, with a tentative D call TRBD1 (5 bases). Looked up from germline, CDR1 is LNHNV and CDR2 is YYDKDF (reference sequence). This CDR3 contains 15 residues. The V end lost 3 bases, the J end lost 4 bases, and 15 bases lay between the germline ends. In DNA, the CDR3 is TGTGCCACCAGCAGGGAACAGGTTTGGGTCACTGAAGCTTTCTTT. The encoded protein is CATSREQVWVTEAFF. Together with reference TRBV15 and TRBJ1-1, the CDR3 gives the full variable domain: DAMVIQNPRYQVTQFGKPVTLSCSQTLNHNVMYWYQQKSSQAPKLLFHYYDKDFNNEADTPDNFQSRRPNTSFCFLDIRSPGLGDTAMYLCATSREQVWVTEAFFGQGTRLTVV.

The chain uses TRBV28 and TRBJ2-7, with TRBD2 matching 10 bases. The CDR3 consists of 15 residues. The germline CDR1 and CDR2 sequences are MDHEN and SYDVKM. V trimming: 6 bases; J trimming: 7 bases; junction bases outside the gene matches: 12. CDR3 sequence: CASRAPGLAPWEQYF. The CDR3 DNA reads as TGTGCCAGCAGAGCACCGGGACTAGCGCCCTGGGAGCAGTACTTC.

This clone has just a few counts. The DNA of the CDR3 is TGTGCCAGCAGGGGGGACAAGCAAAACATTCAGTACTTC. Its translation: CASRGDKQNIQYF. This chain connects TRBV28 to TRBJ2-4; D perhaps matches TRBD1 (6 bases). The CDR3 runs 13 residues. V was trimmed by 6 bases and J by 5 bases, leaving 11 bases between them. Germline V gene data show CDR1 as MDHEN and CDR2 as SYDVKM.

This clone was found once. The genes are TRBV14 and TRBJ2-6, with D possibly TRBD1 on 6 matching bases. Per germline, CDR1 SGHDN and CDR2 FVKESK. Trimming removed 2 bases at V and 1 base at J, with 15 bases between. This CDR3 comprises 18 residues. CDR3 in DNA: TGTGCCAGCAGCCAATGGAACAGGGCCCTATCTGGGGCCAACGTCCTGACTTTC. This gives the protein CASSQWNRALSGANVLTF.

This clone was seen a handful of times. This sequence joins TRBV6-5 and TRBJ1-4; D is possibly TRBD1 (6 bases). V lost 4 bases, J lost 8 bases, and 11 bases lay in between. The CDR3 contains 13 residues. Per the germline V gene, CDR1 is MNHEY and CDR2 is SVGAGI. The DNA of the CDR3 is TGTGCCAGCAGTTCCACGAGGGGGGAAAAACTGTTTTTT. Amino acids: CASSSTRGEKLFF.

Turning to this clone: Other DNA sequences in the same sample also yield this CDR3. The chain recombines TRBV2 with TRBJ1-1; 7 positions agree with TRBD1. CDR3 size: 13 residues. V shed 6 bases and J 5 bases; nucleotides not matched to a gene: 6. Germline V CDR1 and CDR2: SNHLY, FYNNEI. The CDR3 sequence is CASRLQGRTEAFF. The CDR3 DNA reads TGTGCCAGCAGATTACAGGGGAGGACTGAAGCTTTCTTT. The full variable domain, with the rest looked up from reference TRBV2 and TRBJ1-1, is EPEVTQTPSHQVTQMGQEVILRCVPISNHLYFYWYRQILGQKVEFLVSFYNNEISEKSEIFDDQFSVERPDGSNFTLKIRSTKLEDSAMYFCASRLQGRTEAFFGQGTRLTVV.